These T cell receptor beta chains were read from a single sample in a study of blood T cell repertoires in COVID-19. Repertoires were generated with immunoSEQ multiplex PCR, while TCRdb's copy carries only in-frame clones and drops some. The data contain approximately 120,000 clones, over 75% of them singletons. The sample consisted of peripheral blood. The receptors derive from an elderly woman with acute or convalescent COVID-19. CDR3s include the opening cysteine and the closing phenylalanine or tryptophan. The D gene is left open where the match is weak. Clone size is given for some rows only: seen once, a few or many times, or a class if the clone is expanded.

>NA|NA|TRBJ1-2|TRBV6-6
TGTGCCAGCAGTTACTCGAAGGGGTATGGCTACACCTTC
CASSYSKGYGYTF
>NA|NA|TRBJ1-1|TRBV10-3
TGTGCCATCAGTGAGTTGAGGAAAAACACTGAAGCTTTCTTT
CAISELRKNTEAFF
>NA|TRBD1|TRBJ2-1|TRBV7-2
TGTGCCAGCAGCTTATGGGACAGGGCAACCAATGAGCAGTTCTTC
CASSLWDRATNEQFF
>NA|NA|TRBJ1-4|TRBV5-1
TGCGCCAGCAGCAAAGACTGGAGAGTCGAAAAACTGTTTTTT
CASSKDWRVEKLFF
>NA|TRBD2|TRBJ2-1|TRBV4-2
TGTGCCAGCAGCCAAGAGATTAGCGGGGCAAGAGGTGAGCAGTTCTTC
CASSQEISGARGEQFF
>NA|TRBD1|TRBJ1-1|TRBV6-5
TGTGCCACCCTCCAGCCGGGACAGGGACGGTCTGAAGCTTTCTTT
CATLQPGQGRSEAFF
>NA|TRBD1|TRBJ1-5|TRBV4-3
TGCGCCAGCAGCCGGGACGGACAGGGCGATCAGCCCCAGCATTTT
CASSRDGQGDQPQHF
>NA|NA|TRBJ1-5|TRBV6-6
TGTGCCAGCAGTTTCAGGTATCAGCCCCAGCATTTT
CASSFRYQPQHF
>NA|TRBD1|TRBJ1-4|TRBV27
TGTGCCAGCAAGGAAGGGGGCGCCCCGGGCAGAGATTTAAGGGTAGAAAAACTGTTTTTT
CASKEGGAPGRDLRVEKLFF
>NA|NA|TRBJ1-2|TRBV4-2
TGTGCCAGCAGCCAAGGACAGACAGAAAGCGGCTACACCTTC
CASSQGQTESGYTF
>NA|NA|TRBJ1-6|TRBV3-1/TRBV3-2
TGTGCCAGCAGCCAGGGGGCGAATTCACCCCTCCACTTT
CASSQGANSPLHF
>NA|TRBD1|TRBJ1-1|TRBV2
TGTGCCAGCAGATCCGACAGGGGGTTGACTTTCTTT
CASRSDRGLTFF
>NA|NA|TRBJ1-2|TRBV23-1
TGCGCCAGCAGCCCCGGGCCAGGGGACCATGGCTACACCTTC
CASSPGPGDHGYTF
>NA|NA|TRBJ2-3|TRBV28
TGTGCCAGCAGTTTGTGGGCCAGCACAGATACGCAGTATTTT
CASSLWASTDTQYF
>NA|NA|TRBJ2-5|TRBV3-1/TRBV3-2
TGTGCCAGCAGCCAAGTACGTGAGGGCGGGGAGACCCAGTACTTC
CASSQVREGGETQYF
>NA|NA|TRBJ2-7|TRBV18
TGTGCCAGCTCACCAGAGGGTCGCGAGCAGTACTTC
CASSPEGREQYF
>NA|TRBD1|TRBJ1-4|TRBV19
TGTGCCAGTAGTATAGGAGGGACAGGGGCCGAAAAACTGTTTTTT
CASSIGGTGAEKLFF
>NA|NA|TRBJ1-2|TRBV28
TGTGCCAGCAGTTCAGGGACTAACTATGGCTACACCTTC
CASSSGTNYGYTF
>NA|TRBD2|TRBJ2-3|TRBV7-9
TGTGCCAGCAGCTTCGCGGGGGTTACGCAGTATTTT
CASSFAGVTQYF
>once|TRBD1|TRBJ1-5|TRBV19
TGTGCCAGTAGTATTACTGGACAGGGGGCCCATAGCAATCAGCCCCAGCATTTT
CASSITGQGAHSNQPQHF
>NA|TRBD2|TRBJ2-5|TRBV10-2
TGCGCCAGCAGTGTAGGTAGCGGGGGTATGGAGACCCAGTACTTC
CASSVGSGGMETQYF
>NA|TRBD1|TRBJ1-2|TRBV11-2
TGTGCCAGCAGCTTAGGTAGAGACAGGGCTGGCTACACCTTC
CASSLGRDRAGYTF
>NA|TRBD1|TRBJ2-1|TRBV5-1
TGCGCCAGCAGAATTGGACAGGGGGAGAACAATGAGCAGTTCTTC
CASRIGQGENNEQFF
>NA|NA|TRBJ1-4|TRBV20-1
TGCAGTGCTAGGAGTGGTGAAAAACTGTTTTTT
CSARSGEKLFF
>NA|NA|TRBJ2-5|TRBV29-1
TGCAGCGTTGAATCTTTGGCCTTAGGAGACCAAGAGACCCAGTACTTC
CSVESLALGDQETQYF
>once|TRBD2|TRBJ2-5|TRBV5-4
TGTGCCAGCAGCTTAAAATCCGGGACTAGCGGGGCATGGCCCCAGTACTTC
CASSLKSGTSGAWPQYF
>NA|NA|TRBJ1-2|TRBV28
TGTGCCAGCAGTTTATTGGGTGTCGGGTATGGCTACACCTTC
CASSLLGVGYGYTF
>NA|TRBD1|TRBJ2-1|TRBV9
TGTGCCAGCAGCCTATTCGTGACAGGGGTGAATGAGCAGTTCTTC
CASSLFVTGVNEQFF
>NA|NA|TRBJ1-4|TRBV9
TGTGCCAGCAGCGTAGGAACAGGTGGTGAAAAACTGTTTTTT
CASSVGTGGEKLFF
>NA|NA|TRBJ2-2|TRBV10-1
TGCGCCAGCAGTGAGTCGACTAGGGGGGAGCTGTTTTTT
CASSESTRGELFF
>NA|NA|TRBJ2-3|TRBV7-2
TGTGCCAGCAGCTTACTTGGCGGAGCGACAGATACGCAGTATTTT
CASSLLGGATDTQYF
>NA|NA|TRBJ2-6|TRBV9
TGTGCCAGCAGCGCAGACTACTCTGGGGCCAACGTCCTGACTTTC
CASSADYSGANVLTF
>NA|TRBD2|TRBJ2-5|TRBV5-1
TGCGCCAGCAGCTTCGGGGCTAGCGGGGGGGCCGAGACCCAGTACTTC
CASSFGASGGAETQYF
>once|NA|TRBJ1-2|TRBV9
TGTGCCAGCAGCGAAGGGGCGGACTATGGCTACACCTTC
CASSEGADYGYTF
>NA|NA|TRBJ2-3|TRBV5-5
TGTGCCAGCAGCTTGAATCCAGGTCCGTGGGATACGCAGTATTTT
CASSLNPGPWDTQYF
>few|TRBD1|TRBJ2-5|TRBV7-3
TGTGCCAGCAGCCCGACAGGGTTACAAGAGACCCAGTACTTC
CASSPTGLQETQYF
>few|TRBD1|TRBJ1-4|TRBV19
TGTGCCAGTAGTATTCCGGACAGGGGAAATGAAAAACTGTTTTTT
CASSIPDRGNEKLFF
>once|NA|TRBJ1-1|TRBV21-1
TGTGCCAGCAGCCACAGGGGGAGGGCTGAAGCTTTCTTT
CASSHRGRAEAFF
>NA|NA|TRBJ1-1|TRBV6-2/TRBV6-3
TGTGCCAGCAGCACCCAAAGGGGGAGAGACACTGAAGCTTTCTTT
CASSTQRGRDTEAFF
>NA|NA|TRBJ2-1|TRBV2
TGTGCCACTACCAGTTACCCCGGGGGTGAGCAGTTCTTC
CATTSYPGGEQFF
>NA|NA|TRBJ2-2|TRBV25-1
TGTGCCAGCAGTGGGACAACGGCTCCGAACACCGGGGAGCTGTTTTTT
CASSGTTAPNTGELFF
>NA|NA|TRBJ1-1|TRBV5-1
TGCGCCAGCAGCTCCGACATGGGTGAAGCTTTCTTT
CASSSDMGEAFF